The clone carrying this T cell receptor beta chain came up a few times. Its antigen is currently unknown. The data stem from a study of beta chain features in type 1 diabetes. Overall study findings and caveats: Type 1 diabetes patients had fewer VDJ junction insertions and more deletions.

Germline lookup yields CDR1 LGHNA and CDR2 YSLEER. This CDR3 contains 15 residues. With 0 bases clipped from V and 10 bases from J, the junction kept 10 bases outside the gene matches. Expressed TCRB transcripts were sequenced because the isolated RNA had all been reverse transcribed beforehand. Here immunoSEQ multiplex PCR was the method, and the copy in TCRdb shows in-frame clones only, minus some. The data contain fewer than 250,000 clones, roughly an eighth of them singletons. The material sequenced was naive CD4+ T cells from blood. This receptor was obtained from a woman aged 40 to 49 in good health. The chain carries TRBV4-3 and TRBJ1-2; 8 bases fit TRBD1. CDR3 protein: CASSQEIRGQGSYTF. The CDR3 coding sequence is TGCGCCAGCAGCCAAGAGATCCGCGGACAGGGATCCTACACCTTC.